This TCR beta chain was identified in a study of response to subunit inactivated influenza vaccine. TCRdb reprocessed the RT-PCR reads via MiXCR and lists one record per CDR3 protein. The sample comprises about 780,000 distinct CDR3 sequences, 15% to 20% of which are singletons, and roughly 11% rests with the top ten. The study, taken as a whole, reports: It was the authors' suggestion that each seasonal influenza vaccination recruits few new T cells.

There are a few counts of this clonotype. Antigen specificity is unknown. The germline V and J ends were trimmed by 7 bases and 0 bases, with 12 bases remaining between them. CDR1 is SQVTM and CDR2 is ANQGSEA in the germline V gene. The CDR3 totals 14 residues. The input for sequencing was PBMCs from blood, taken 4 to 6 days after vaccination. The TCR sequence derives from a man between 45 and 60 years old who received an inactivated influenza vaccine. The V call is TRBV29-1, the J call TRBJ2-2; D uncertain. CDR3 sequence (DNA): TGCAGCGCCAGCTTCACGTCGAACACCGGGGAGCTGTTTTTT. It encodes CSASFTSNTGELFF.